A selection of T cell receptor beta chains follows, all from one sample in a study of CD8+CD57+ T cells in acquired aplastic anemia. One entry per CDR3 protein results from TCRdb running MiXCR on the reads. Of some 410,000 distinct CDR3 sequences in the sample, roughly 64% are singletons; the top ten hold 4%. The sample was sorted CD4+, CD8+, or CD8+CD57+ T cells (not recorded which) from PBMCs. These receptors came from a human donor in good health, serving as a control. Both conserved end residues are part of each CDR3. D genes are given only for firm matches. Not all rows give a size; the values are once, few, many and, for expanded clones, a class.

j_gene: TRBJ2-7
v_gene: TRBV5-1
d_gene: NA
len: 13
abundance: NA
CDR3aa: CASSRDRLDEQYF
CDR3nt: TGTGCCAGCAGCAGAGACAGGCTAGACGAGCAGTACTTC

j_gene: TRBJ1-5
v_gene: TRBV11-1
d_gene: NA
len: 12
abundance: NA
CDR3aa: CASSPVRQPQHF
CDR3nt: TGTGCCAGCAGCCCCGTACGACAGCCCCAGCATTTT

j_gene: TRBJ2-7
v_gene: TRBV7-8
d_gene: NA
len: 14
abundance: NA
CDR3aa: CASSLVSGGREQYF
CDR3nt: TGTGCCAGCAGCTTAGTGTCTGGGGGGCGAGAGCAGTACTTC

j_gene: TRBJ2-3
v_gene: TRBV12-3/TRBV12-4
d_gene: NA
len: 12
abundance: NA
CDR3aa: CASSRTSDTQYF
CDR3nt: TGTGCCAGCAGCCGTACTAGCGATACGCAGTATTTT

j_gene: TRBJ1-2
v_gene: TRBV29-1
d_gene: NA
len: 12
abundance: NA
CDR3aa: CSVGGGGYGYTF
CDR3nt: TGCAGCGTTGGGGGGGGAGGGTATGGCTACACCTTC

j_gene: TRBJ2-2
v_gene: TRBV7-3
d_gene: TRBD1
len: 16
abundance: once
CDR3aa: CASSLQTTGGYGYLFF
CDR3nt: TGTGCCAGCAGCTTGCAAACAACAGGGGGCTATGGCTACCTGTTTTTT

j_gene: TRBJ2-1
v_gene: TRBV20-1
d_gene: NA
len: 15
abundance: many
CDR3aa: CSARHPSKSWNEQFF
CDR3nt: TGCAGTGCTAGACATCCGTCCAAAAGCTGGAATGAGCAGTTCTTC

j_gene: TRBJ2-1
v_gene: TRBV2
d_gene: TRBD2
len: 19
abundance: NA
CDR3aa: CASSPIPPRRGALGTSLFF
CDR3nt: TGTGCCAGCAGCCCAATACCCCCCAGACGGGGAGCTTTAGGGACTAGTCTGTTCTTC

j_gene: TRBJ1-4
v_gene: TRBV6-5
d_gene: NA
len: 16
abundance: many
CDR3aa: CASIRSGGRVNEKLFF
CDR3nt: TGTGCCAGCATCCGCTCGGGGGGCCGCGTTAATGAAAAACTGTTTTTT

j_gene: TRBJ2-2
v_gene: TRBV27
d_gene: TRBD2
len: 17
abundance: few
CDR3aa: CASSLLGLAGVTGELFF
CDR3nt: TGTGCCAGCAGTTTATTGGGACTAGCGGGGGTCACCGGGGAGCTGTTTTTT

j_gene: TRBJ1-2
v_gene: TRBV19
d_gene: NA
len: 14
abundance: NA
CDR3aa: CASLSWTSLYGYTF
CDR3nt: TGTGCCAGTTTGTCGTGGACATCGCTCTATGGCTACACCTTC

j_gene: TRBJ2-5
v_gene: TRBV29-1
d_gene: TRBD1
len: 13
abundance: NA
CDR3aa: CSAYGTGQETQYF
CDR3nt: TGCAGCGCCTACGGGACAGGCCAAGAGACCCAGTACTTC

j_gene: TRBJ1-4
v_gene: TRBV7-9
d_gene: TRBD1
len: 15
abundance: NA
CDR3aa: CASSAGTGGFEILFF
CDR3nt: TGTGCCAGCAGCGCAGGGACAGGGGGCTTTGAAATTCTGTTTTTT

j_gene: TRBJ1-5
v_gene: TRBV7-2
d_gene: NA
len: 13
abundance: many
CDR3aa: CASSSRSDQPQHF
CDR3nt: TGTGCCAGCAGCTCCCGAAGCGATCAGCCCCAGCATTTT

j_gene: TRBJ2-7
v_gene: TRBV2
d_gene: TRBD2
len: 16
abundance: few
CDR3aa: CASSVWTSGPTYEQYF
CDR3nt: TGTGCCAGCAGTGTCTGGACTAGCGGACCAACCTACGAGCAGTACTTC

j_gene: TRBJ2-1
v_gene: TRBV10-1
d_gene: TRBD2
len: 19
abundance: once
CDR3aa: CASSESNTPGLAGGNEQFF
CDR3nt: TGCGCCAGCAGTGAGTCGAACACCCCGGGACTAGCGGGGGGCAATGAGCAGTTCTTC

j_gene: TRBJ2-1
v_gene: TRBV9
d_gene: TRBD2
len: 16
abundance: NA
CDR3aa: CASSGTSMTSYYEQFF
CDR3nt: TGTGCCAGCAGCGGGACTAGTATGACCTCCTACTATGAGCAGTTCTTC

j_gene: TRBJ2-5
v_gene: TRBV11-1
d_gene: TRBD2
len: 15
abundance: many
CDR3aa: CASSLAGTSKKTQYF
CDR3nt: TGTGCCAGCAGCTTAGCCGGGACTAGCAAAAAGACCCAGTACTTC

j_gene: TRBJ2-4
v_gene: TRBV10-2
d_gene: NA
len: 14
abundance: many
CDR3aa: CASSLDRAKNIQYF
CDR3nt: TGCGCCAGCAGCTTGGACAGAGCCAAAAACATTCAGTACTTC

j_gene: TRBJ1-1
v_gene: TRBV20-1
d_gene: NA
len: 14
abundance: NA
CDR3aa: CSASIPGMNTEAFF
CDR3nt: TGCAGTGCTAGCATACCGGGGATGAACACTGAAGCTTTCTTT

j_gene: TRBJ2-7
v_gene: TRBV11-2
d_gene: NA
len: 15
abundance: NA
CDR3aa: CASRDRKSEFYEQYF
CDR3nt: TGTGCCAGCAGAGATCGGAAGAGCGAATTCTACGAGCAGTACTTC

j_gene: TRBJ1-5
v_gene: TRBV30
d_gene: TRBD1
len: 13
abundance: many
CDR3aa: CAWSGQGGQPQHF
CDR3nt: TGTGCCTGGAGTGGACAGGGGGGACAGCCCCAGCATTTT

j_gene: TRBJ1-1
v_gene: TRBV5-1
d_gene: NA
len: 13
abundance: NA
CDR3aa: CASTEGRNSEAFF
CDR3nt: TGCGCCAGCACGGAGGGGAGGAACTCTGAAGCTTTCTTT

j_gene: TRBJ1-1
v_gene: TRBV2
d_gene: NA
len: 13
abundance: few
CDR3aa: CASSQNSGTEAFF
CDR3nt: TGTGCCAGCAGCCAAAACTCTGGGACTGAAGCTTTCTTT

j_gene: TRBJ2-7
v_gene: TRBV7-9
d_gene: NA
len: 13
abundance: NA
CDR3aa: CASSVERDDEQYF
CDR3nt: TGTGCCAGCAGCGTGGAGCGCGACGACGAACAGTACTTC

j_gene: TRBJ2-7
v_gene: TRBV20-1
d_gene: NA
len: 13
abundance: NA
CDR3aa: CSAFYSASYEQYF
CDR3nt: TGCAGTGCTTTCTACTCGGCCTCCTACGAGCAGTACTTC

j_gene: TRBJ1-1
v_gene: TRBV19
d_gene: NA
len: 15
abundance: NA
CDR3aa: CASSISWTSNTEAFF
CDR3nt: TGTGCCAGTAGTATATCGTGGACTTCTAACACTGAAGCTTTCTTT

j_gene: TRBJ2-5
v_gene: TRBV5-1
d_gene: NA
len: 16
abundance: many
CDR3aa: CASSLQPSVGQETQYF
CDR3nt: TGCGCCAGCAGCTTGCAGCCTAGTGTGGGGCAAGAGACCCAGTACTTC

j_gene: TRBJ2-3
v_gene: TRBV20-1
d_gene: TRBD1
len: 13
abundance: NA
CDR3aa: CSARDGTANSQYF
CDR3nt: TGCAGTGCTAGGGACGGGACAGCCAATTCGCAGTATTTT

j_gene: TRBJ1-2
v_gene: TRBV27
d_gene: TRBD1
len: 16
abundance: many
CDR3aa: CASSLSGQGGNYGYTF
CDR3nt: TGTGCCAGCAGTTTATCTGGACAGGGCGGGAACTATGGCTACACCTTC

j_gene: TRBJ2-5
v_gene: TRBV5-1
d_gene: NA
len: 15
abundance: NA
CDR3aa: CASSLSDRGEETQYF
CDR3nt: TGCGCCAGCAGCTTATCCGATAGAGGTGAGGAGACCCAGTACTTC

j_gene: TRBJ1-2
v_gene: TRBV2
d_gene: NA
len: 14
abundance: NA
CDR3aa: CASVGSGFDYGYTF
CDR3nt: TGTGCCAGCGTCGGGTCAGGGTTCGACTATGGCTACACCTTC

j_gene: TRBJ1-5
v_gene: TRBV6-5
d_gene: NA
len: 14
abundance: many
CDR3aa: CASSVLGSNQPQHF
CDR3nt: TGTGCCAGCAGCGTATTGGGTAGCAATCAGCCCCAGCATTTT

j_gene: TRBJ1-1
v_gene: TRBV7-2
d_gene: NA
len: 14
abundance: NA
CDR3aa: CASSLAQEDTEVCF
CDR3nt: TGTGCCAGCAGCTTAGCGCAGGAGGACACTGAAGTTTGCTTT

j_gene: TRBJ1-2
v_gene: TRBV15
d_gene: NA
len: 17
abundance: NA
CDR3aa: CATSRDNKRTANYGYTF
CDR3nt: TGTGCCACCAGCAGAGATAATAAACGGACGGCTAACTATGGCTACACCTTC

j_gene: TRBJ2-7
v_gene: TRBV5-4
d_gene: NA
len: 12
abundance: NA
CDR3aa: CASSSARIQQYF
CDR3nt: TGTGCCAGCAGCTCCGCTCGGATTCAGCAGTACTTC

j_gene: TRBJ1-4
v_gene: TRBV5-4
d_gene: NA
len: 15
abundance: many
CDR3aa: CASTLGRATNEKLFF
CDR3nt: TGTGCCAGCACACTAGGACGGGCAACTAATGAAAAACTGTTTTTT

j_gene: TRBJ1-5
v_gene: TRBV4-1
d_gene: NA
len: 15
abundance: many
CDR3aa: CASSQGRGDRLPQHF
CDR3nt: TGCGCCAGCAGCCAAGGCAGAGGGGATCGCCTGCCCCAGCATTTT

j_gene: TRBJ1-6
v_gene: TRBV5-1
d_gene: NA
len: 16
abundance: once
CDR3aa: CASSSGLPSTHSPLHF
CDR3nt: TGCGCCAGCAGCTCGGGACTACCCAGCACACATTCACCCCTCCACTTT

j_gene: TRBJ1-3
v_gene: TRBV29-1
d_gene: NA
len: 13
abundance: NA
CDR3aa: CSVGVQSGITIYF
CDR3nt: TGCAGTGTTGGAGTCCAGTCTGGTATCACCATCTATTTT

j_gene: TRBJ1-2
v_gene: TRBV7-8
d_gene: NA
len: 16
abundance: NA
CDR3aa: CASRGRNQPQHYGYTF
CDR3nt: TGTGCCAGCAGGGGGCGCAATCAGCCCCAGCATTATGGCTACACCTTC